Shown below are 23 T cell receptor beta chains from a single sample sequenced in a study of control samples from healthy donors and cancer patients. The repertoire was sequenced with immunoSEQ multiplex PCR; TCRdb's copy has only in-frame clones and lacks some. The sample carries approximately 100,000 clones, roughly 89% recorded once. The sequenced sample consisted of blood. These TCRs come from a man aged 25 to 40 in good health.

This clone was seen more than once but under ten times. The chain recombines TRBV2 with TRBJ1-6, with TRBD1 as a possible D gene (5 bases). V lost 11 bases to trimming and J lost 10 bases, with 27 bases between them. The CDR3 covers 16 residues. Per the germline V gene, CDR1 is SNHLY and CDR2 is FYNNEI. This CDR3 reads CAGGNRDSRLGSPLHF. The CDR3 DNA reads TGTGCCGGAGGGAATCGGGACTCCCGTTTAGGGTCACCCCTCCACTTT. The full variable domain, with the rest looked up from reference TRBV2 and TRBJ1-6, is EPEVTQTPSHQVTQMGQEVILRCVPISNHLYFYWYRQILGQKVEFLVSFYNNEISEKSEIFDDQFSVERPDGSNFTLKIRSTKLEDSAMYFCAGGNRDSRLGSPLHFGNGTRLTVT.

V is TRBV11-2 and J is TRBJ1-5, with TRBD1 matching 9 bases. V lost 5 bases to trimming and J lost 4 bases; unmatched junction nucleotides: 3. CDR1 and CDR2 from the germline V gene are SGHAT and FQNNGV. CDR3 size: 14 residues. CDR3 in DNA: TGTGCCAGCAGCACCGACAGGGGGAATCAGCCCCAGCATTTT. Its protein is CASSTDRGNQPQHF. The whole variable domain, filled in from reference TRBV11-2 and TRBJ1-5, reads EAGVAQSPRYKIIEKRQSVAFWCNPISGHATLYWYQQILGQGPKLLIQFQNNGVVDDSQLPKDRFSAERLKGVDSTLKIQPAKLEDSAVYLCASSTDRGNQPQHFGDGTRLSIL.

Remarks on this clone: Other DNA sequences in this specimen translate into the identical CDR3. V gene TRBV12-3 or TRBV12-4 combines with J gene TRBJ1-1, with a possible D match to TRBD1 (5 bases). Trimming took 3 bases from V and 5 from J, leaving 7 bases between them. The CDR3 covers 12 residues. CDR3 nucleotides: TGTGCCAGCAGTTTCGGGGGGACTGAAGCTTTCTTT. It codes for CASSFGGTEAFF.

J is TRBJ1-1 and V is TRBV2; D is possibly TRBD1 (6 bases). Germline CDR1 is SNHLY and CDR2 is FYNNEI. CDR3 length: 14 amino acids. The V end was cut by 5 bases, the J end by 1 base, with 11 bases between. CDR3 sequence reads: CASSYGTRNTEAFF. CDR3 coding DNA: TGTGCCAGCAGTTACGGGACACGGAACACTGAAGCTTTCTTT.

The gene calls are TRBV6-5 and TRBJ1-1; no clear D. Trimming removed 4 bases from V and 2 bases from J, with 8 bases in between. This CDR3 is built from 13 residues. Germline V gives CDR1 MNHEY, CDR2 SVGAGI. The CDR3 nucleotides read TGTGCCAGCAGTTTTAGAGGAAACACTGAAGCTTTCTTT. Its translation: CASSFRGNTEAFF.

CDR3 sequence (DNA): TGCAGTGCTACCTCAGTGGTAACTTTCTTT. This encodes CSATSVVTFF. The gene calls are TRBV20-1 and TRBJ1-1; D is unclear. In germline, CDR1 is DFQATT, CDR2 SNEGSKA (reference sequence). V was pared by 4 bases and J by 12 bases, with 12 bases between. The CDR3 extends over 10 amino acids.

The chain joins TRBV10-3 to TRBJ2-1; tentatively, D is TRBD1 (6 bases). V was pared by 8 bases and J by 5 bases, with 13 bases between. CDR1 is ENHRY and CDR2 is SYGVKD in the germline V gene. CDR3 length equals 13 residues. CDR3 nucleotide sequence: TGTGCCATCCGGCCGACAGGCAACAATGAGCAGTTCTTC. This sequence encodes CAIRPTGNNEQFF.

This rearrangement joins TRBV30 to TRBJ1-1; D ambiguous. Trimming stripped 0 bases from V and 1 base from J, with 12 bases between. The CDR3 extends over 15 amino acids. The germline CDR1 and CDR2 sequences are GTSNPN and SVGIG (reference sequence). The CDR3, as DNA: TGTGCCTGGAGTGTAAGGTCGGGCTGGAACACTGAAGCTTTCTTT. It translates to CAWSVRSGWNTEAFF.

The gene calls are TRBV5-1 and TRBJ2-3, with 8 bases matching TRBD2. J lost 3 bases, V lost 7 bases, and 10 bases had no gene match. The germline CDR1 and CDR2 sequences are SGHRS and YFSETQ. The CDR3 runs to 15 residues. Here the CDR3 reads CASRDPGLVTDTQYF. The DNA for the CDR3 is TGCGCCAGCCGCGATCCGGGACTAGTTACAGATACGCAGTATTTT.

This clone was observed once. The rearrangement uses TRBV5-4 and TRBJ2-1; 10 nucleotides align to TRBD2. Germline V lookup: CDR1 SGHNT, CDR2 YYREEE (reference sequence). This CDR3 is built from 14 residues. V was pared by 3 bases and J by 8 bases, with 5 bases of the junction left unmatched. CDR3: CASSYLAGADEQFF. CDR3 nucleotide sequence: TGTGCCAGCAGCTATCTAGCGGGAGCGGATGAGCAGTTCTTC.

The chain links TRBV3-1 (or the pseudogene TRBV3-2) to TRBJ1-1; 7 positions agree with TRBD1. CDR3 length: 17 residues. J gave up 4 bases and V 2 bases, and 13 bases lay outside the gene matches. Germline V gene lookup returns CDR1 LGHDT and CDR2 YNNKEL (reference sequence). CDR3 bases: TGTGCCAGCAGCCAACGGACAGGCGGGTCGTGGGGCACTGAAGCTTTCTTT. This encodes CASSQRTGGSWGTEAFF.

The chain employs TRBV5-6 and TRBJ2-3; 13 bases match TRBD2. The V gene end was trimmed by 4 bases and the J gene end by 5 bases; junction bases not matched to a gene: 16. The CDR3 spans 19 residues. Germline CDR1 reads SGHDT; CDR2 reads YYEEEE. The CDR3 is CASSPTPTSGGWSGDTQYF. Written as DNA, the CDR3 is TGTGCCAGCAGCCCTACACCGACTAGCGGGGGGTGGAGCGGAGATACGCAGTATTTT.

CDR3 coding DNA: TGTGCCTGGATCGTGGACAAGAACACTGAAGCTTTCTTT. Residues: CAWIVDKNTEAFF. V and J are TRBV30 and TRBJ1-1, with D possibly matching TRBD1 (5 bases). Per the germline V gene, CDR1 is GTSNPN and CDR2 is SVGIG (reference sequence). The CDR3 contains 13 residues. Trimming removed 4 bases from V and 1 base from J, with 10 bases in between.

The chain couples TRBV5-6 to TRBJ2-5; the D gene is possibly TRBD1 (5 bases). V lost 2 bases, J lost 5 bases, and 16 bases lay in between. Germline V gene sequence: CDR1 SGHDT, CDR2 YYEEEE. This CDR3 region has 15 residues. The CDR3 sequence is CASSFGDSGRETQYF. In DNA, the CDR3 is TGTGCCAGCAGCTTTGGTGATTCAGGGCGTGAGACCCAGTACTTC.

This sequence joins TRBV5-1 and TRBJ1-4; 10 bases are shared with TRBD1. The CDR3 contains 16 residues. Per the germline V gene, CDR1 is SGHRS and CDR2 is YFSETQ. V dropped 5 bases and J dropped 8; count of bases not matched to a gene: 12. DNA of the CDR3: TGCGCCAGCAGGGCGGGACAGGGGTTGAGAGGAGAAAAACTGTTTTTT. This gives the protein CASRAGQGLRGEKLFF. Based on the CDR3 plus reference TRBV5-1 and TRBJ1-4, the full variable domain is KAGVTQTPRYLIKTRGQQVTLSCSPISGHRSVSWYQQTPGQGLQFLFEYFSETQRNKGNFPGRFSGRQFSNSRSEMNVSTLELGDSALYLCASRAGQGLRGEKLFFGSGTQLSVL.

The J gene is TRBJ1-4, the V gene TRBV7-2; D unresolved. V dropped 3 bases and J dropped 5 bases, with 10 bases sitting between them. Germline CDR1 SGHTA, CDR2 FQGNSA. The CDR3 loop spans 14 amino acids. This chain's CDR3 is CASSLGQNNEKLFF. CDR3 coding DNA: TGTGCCAGCAGCTTGGGCCAGAACAATGAAAAACTGTTTTTT.

V is TRBV6-4 and J is TRBJ1-4, with D uncertain. V lost 5 bases and J lost 5, with 9 bases in between. Germline V gene lookup returns CDR1 MRHNA and CDR2 SNTAGT. The CDR3 runs 13 residues. The CDR3 is CASSRDQNEKLFF. The DNA of the CDR3 is TGTGCCAGCAGTCGGGATCAAAATGAAAAACTGTTTTTT.

The genes are TRBV3-1 (or the pseudogene TRBV3-2) and TRBJ2-2; 7 positions agree with TRBD1. This CDR3 contains 14 residues. The trim removed 4 bases at V and 6 bases at J, leaving 5 bases unmatched. The germline gives CDR1 LGHDT, CDR2 YNNKEL (reference sequence). In nucleotides, the CDR3 is TGTGCCAGCAGCCTACATCAGGGGGCCGGGGAGCTGTTTTTT. It specifies CASSLHQGAGELFF.

The chain joins TRBV3-1 (or the pseudogene TRBV3-2) to TRBJ1-5; no firm D call. Deletions cut 0 bases from V and 7 bases from J, with 10 bases between. CDR1 LGHDT and CDR2 YNNKEL come from the germline V gene (reference sequence). The CDR3 is 14 amino acids. The CDR3 loop is CASSQDIRGQPQHF. The CDR3 DNA reads as TGTGCCAGCAGCCAAGATATAAGAGGGCAGCCCCAGCATTTT.

The chain carries TRBV7-9 and TRBJ2-7; no reliable D call. Trimming pared 1 base from V and 2 bases from J, leaving 6 bases between. Germline V gene sequence: CDR1 SEHNR, CDR2 FQNEAQ (reference sequence). CDR3 size: 13 residues. This CDR3 is CASSLVTPYEQYF. The DNA for the CDR3 is TGTGCCAGCAGCTTAGTTACCCCCTACGAGCAGTACTTC.

The chain combines TRBV5-6 with TRBJ2-1; a weak D match, TRBD2 (6 bases). Deletions cut 0 bases from V and 7 bases from J, with 17 bases between. Germline CDR1 is SGHDT and CDR2 is YYEEEE. The CDR3 runs 16 residues. CDR3 coding DNA: TGTGCCAGCAGCTTGGTTTCAGCGGGTACTCCAAATGAGCAGTTCTTC. Residues: CASSLVSAGTPNEQFF.

The chain links TRBV3-1 (or the pseudogene TRBV3-2) to TRBJ2-4; either TRBD1 or TRBD2 may supply D (6 bases each). CDR3 length: 21 amino acids. Trimming stripped 1 base from V and 0 bases from J, with 25 bases between. The germline V gene has CDR1 LGHDT and CDR2 YNNKEL (reference sequence). The CDR3 coding sequence is TGTGCCAGCAGCCAAGTGGGACGGGGGCGGCCGGAGTGGGAAGCCAAAAACATTCAGTACTTC. Its protein product is CASSQVGRGRPEWEAKNIQYF.

The chain links TRBV7-9 to TRBJ2-5; 9 bases are shared with TRBD1. After removal of 0 bases from V and 5 bases from J, the junction contained 10 bases not matched to a gene. The CDR3 has 17 amino acids. Germline CDR1 SEHNR, CDR2 FQNEAQ (reference sequence). The CDR3 reads CASSLAASNRGLETQYF. The CDR3 bases are TGTGCCAGCAGCTTAGCCGCGTCTAACAGGGGGCTTGAGACCCAGTACTTC. Looking up the rest from reference TRBV7-9 and TRBJ2-5 gives the full variable domain: DTGVSQNPRHKITKRGQNVTFRCDPISEHNRLYWYRQTLGQGPEFLTYFQNEAQLEKSRLLSDRFSAERPKGSFSTLEIQRTEQGDSAMYLCASSLAASNRGLETQYFGPGTRLLVL.